This T cell receptor beta chain was captured by sequencing in a study of T cell responses to AZD1222 COVID-19 vaccine. Findings and limits, study-wide: The study reported that nearly half of spike-specific TCRs target unmutated variant regions. Spike-specific TCR breadth and depth both grew after two AZD1222 doses.

A note on this clone: Its antigen remains unidentified.

Profiling relied on immunoSEQ multiplex PCR, and the TCRdb table lists in-frame clones only, not all of them. The data hold approximately 120,000 clones, with 90% observed a single time. This CDR3 comprises 13 residues. Germline CDR1 ENHRY, CDR2 SYGVKD. V was cut by 8 bases and J by 2 bases, with 12 bases left in between. This sequence was found in an adult in good health. The gene calls are TRBV10-3 and TRBJ1-2; D is uncertain. Sequenced material: peripheral blood, taken on day 0 of MenACWY control vaccination. CDR3 protein: CAISRAKNYGYTF. The CDR3 DNA is TGTGCCATCTCGAGGGCGAAAAACTATGGCTACACCTTC.